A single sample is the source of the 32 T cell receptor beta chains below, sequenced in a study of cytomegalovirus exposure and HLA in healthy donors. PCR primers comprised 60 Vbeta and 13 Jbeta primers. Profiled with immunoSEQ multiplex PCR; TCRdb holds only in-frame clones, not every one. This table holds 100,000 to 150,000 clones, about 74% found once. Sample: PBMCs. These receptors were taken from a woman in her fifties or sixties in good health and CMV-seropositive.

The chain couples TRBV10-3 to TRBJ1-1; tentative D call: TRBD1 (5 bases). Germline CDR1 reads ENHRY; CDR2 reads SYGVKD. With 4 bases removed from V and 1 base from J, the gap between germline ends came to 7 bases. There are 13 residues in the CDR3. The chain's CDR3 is CAISADRNTEAFF. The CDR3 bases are TGTGCCATCAGTGCAGACAGGAACACTGAAGCTTTCTTT.

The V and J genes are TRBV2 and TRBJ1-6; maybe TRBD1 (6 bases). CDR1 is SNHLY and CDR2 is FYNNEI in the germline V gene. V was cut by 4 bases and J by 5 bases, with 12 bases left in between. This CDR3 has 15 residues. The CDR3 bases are TGTGCCAGCAGTGGCAGGCAGGGGAATAATTCACCCCTCCACTTT. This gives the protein CASSGRQGNNSPLHF.

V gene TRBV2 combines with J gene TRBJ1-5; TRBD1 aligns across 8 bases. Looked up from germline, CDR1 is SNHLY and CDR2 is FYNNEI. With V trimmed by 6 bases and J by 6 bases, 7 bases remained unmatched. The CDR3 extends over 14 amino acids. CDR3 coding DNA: TGTGCCAGCAGGGTGGACAGGGAAGGTCAGCCCCAGCATTTT. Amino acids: CASRVDREGQPQHF.

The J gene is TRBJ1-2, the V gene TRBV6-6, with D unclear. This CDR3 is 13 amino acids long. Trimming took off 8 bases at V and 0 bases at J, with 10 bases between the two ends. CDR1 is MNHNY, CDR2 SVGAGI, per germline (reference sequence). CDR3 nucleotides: TGTGCCAGCTCTAGGGAGGCTAACTATGGCTACACCTTC. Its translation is CASSREANYGYTF.

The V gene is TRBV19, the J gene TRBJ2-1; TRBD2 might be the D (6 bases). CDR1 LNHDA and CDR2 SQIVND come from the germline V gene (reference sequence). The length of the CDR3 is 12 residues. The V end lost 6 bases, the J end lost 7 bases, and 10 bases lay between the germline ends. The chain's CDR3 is CASSTSGNEQFF. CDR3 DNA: TGTGCCAGTAGCACAAGCGGGAATGAGCAGTTCTTC.

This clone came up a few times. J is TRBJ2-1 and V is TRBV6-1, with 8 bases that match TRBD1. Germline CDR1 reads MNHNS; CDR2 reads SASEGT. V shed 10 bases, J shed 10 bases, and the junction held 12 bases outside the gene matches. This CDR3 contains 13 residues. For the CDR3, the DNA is TGTGCCACCGACCTGGACAGGGTTAAGGAGCAGTTCTTC. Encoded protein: CATDLDRVKEQFF.

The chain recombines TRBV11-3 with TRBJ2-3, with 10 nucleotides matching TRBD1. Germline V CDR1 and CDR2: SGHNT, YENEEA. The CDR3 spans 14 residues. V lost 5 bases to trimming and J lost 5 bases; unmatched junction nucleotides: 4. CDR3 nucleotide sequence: TGTGCCAGCAGCGCCAGGACAGGGGGAGATACGCAGTATTTT. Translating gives CASSARTGGDTQYF.

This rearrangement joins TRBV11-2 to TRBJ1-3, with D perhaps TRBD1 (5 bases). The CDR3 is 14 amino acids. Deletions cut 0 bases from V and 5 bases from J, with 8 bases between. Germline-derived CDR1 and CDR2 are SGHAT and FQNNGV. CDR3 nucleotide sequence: TGTGCCAGCAGCTTAGATCTGGACAGAAACACCATATATTTT. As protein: CASSLDLDRNTIYF.

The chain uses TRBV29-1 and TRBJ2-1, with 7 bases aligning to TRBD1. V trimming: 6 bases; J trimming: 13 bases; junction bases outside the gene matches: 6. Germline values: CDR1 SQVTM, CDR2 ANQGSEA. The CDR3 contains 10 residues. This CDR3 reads CSVGDSVQFF. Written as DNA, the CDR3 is TGCAGCGTGGGGGACAGCGTTCAGTTCTTC.

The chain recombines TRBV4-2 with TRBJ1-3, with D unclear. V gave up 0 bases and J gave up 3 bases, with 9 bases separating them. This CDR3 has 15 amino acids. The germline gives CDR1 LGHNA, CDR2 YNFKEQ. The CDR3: CASSQDLAYGNTIYF. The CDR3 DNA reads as TGTGCCAGCAGCCAAGATCTTGCGTATGGAAACACCATATATTTT.

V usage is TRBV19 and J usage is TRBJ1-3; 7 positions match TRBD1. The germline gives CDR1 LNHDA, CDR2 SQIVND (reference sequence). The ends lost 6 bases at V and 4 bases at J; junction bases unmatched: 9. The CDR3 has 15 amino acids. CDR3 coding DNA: TGTGCCAGTAGCCTCGACAGGGTGGGCGGAAACACCATATATTTT. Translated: CASSLDRVGGNTIYF. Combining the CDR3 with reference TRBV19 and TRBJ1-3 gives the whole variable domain DGGITQSPKYLFRKEGQNVTLSCEQNLNHDAMYWYRQDPGQGLRLIYYSQIVNDFQKGDIAEGYSVSREKKESFPLTVTSAQKNPTAFYLCASSLDRVGGNTIYFGEGSWLTVV.

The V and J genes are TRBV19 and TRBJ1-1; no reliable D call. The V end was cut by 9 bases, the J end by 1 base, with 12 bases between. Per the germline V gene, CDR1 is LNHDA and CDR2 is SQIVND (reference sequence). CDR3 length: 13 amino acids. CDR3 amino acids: CASLDMGNTEAFF. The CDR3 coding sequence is TGTGCCAGCTTAGACATGGGGAACACTGAAGCTTTCTTT.

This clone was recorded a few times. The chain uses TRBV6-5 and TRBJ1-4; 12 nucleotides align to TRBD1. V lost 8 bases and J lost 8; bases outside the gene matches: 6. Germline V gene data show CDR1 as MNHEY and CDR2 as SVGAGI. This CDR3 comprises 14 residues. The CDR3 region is CASGTGGAREKLFF. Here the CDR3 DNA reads TGTGCCAGCGGGACAGGGGGCGCGCGGGAAAAACTGTTTTTT.

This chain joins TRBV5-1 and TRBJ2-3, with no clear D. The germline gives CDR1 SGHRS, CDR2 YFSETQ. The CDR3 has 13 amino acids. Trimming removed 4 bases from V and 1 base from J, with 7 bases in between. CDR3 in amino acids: CASSPAGTDTQYF. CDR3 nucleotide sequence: TGCGCCAGCAGCCCCGCGGGCACAGATACGCAGTATTTT. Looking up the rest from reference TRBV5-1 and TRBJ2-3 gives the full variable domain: KAGVTQTPRYLIKTRGQQVTLSCSPISGHRSVSWYQQTPGQGLQFLFEYFSETQRNKGNFPGRFSGRQFSNSRSEMNVSTLELGDSALYLCASSPAGTDTQYFGPGTRLTVL.

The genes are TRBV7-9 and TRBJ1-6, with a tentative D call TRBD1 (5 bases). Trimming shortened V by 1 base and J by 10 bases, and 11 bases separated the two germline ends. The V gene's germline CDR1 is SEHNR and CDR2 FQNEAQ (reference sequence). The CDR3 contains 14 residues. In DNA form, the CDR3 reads TGTGCCAGCAGCTTAGTCCAGGGTAAATCACCCCTCCACTTT. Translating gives CASSLVQGKSPLHF.

The CDR3 DNA sequence: TGTGCCAGCTCAGGACTGCAAATAGGGGAGCAGTACTTC. Protein sequence: CASSGLQIGEQYF. The chain carries TRBV18 and TRBJ2-7; tentatively, D is TRBD2 (5 bases). Germline assignment: CDR1 KGHSH and CDR2 LQKENI. This CDR3 contains 13 residues. V was clipped by 5 bases and J by 7 bases, with 15 bases between them.

In DNA, the CDR3 is TGTGCCAGCAGTGGGACAGGGGGCTACAATGAGCAGTTCTTC. Residues: CASSGTGGYNEQFF. This chain joins TRBV6-5 and TRBJ2-1; TRBD1 agrees at 11 bases. Germline V gene data show CDR1 as MNHEY and CDR2 as SVGAGI. This CDR3 contains 14 residues. J lost 3 bases, V lost 5 bases, and 0 bases had no gene match.

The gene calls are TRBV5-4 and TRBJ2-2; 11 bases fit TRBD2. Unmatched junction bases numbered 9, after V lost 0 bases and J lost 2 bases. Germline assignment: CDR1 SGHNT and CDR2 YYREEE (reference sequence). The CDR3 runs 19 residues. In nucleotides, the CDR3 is TGTGCCAGCAGCTTGGGCCTAGCGGGGGGACAGAGAAACACCGGGGAGCTGTTTTTT. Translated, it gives CASSLGLAGGQRNTGELFF.

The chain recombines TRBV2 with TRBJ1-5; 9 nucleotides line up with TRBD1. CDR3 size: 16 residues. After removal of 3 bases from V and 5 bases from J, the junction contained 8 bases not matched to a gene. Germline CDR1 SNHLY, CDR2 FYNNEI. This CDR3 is CASSEKLRTGDQPQHF. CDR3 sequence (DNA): TGTGCCAGCAGTGAGAAACTTCGGACAGGGGATCAGCCCCAGCATTTT. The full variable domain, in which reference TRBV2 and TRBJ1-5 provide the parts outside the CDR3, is EPEVTQTPSHQVTQMGQEVILRCVPISNHLYFYWYRQILGQKVEFLVSFYNNEISEKSEIFDDQFSVERPDGSNFTLKIRSTKLEDSAMYFCASSEKLRTGDQPQHFGDGTRLSIL.

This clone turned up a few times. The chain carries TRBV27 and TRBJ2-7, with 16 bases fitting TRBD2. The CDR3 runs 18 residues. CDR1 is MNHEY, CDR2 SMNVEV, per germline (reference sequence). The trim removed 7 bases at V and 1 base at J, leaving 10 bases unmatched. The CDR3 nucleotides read TGTGCCAGCACCCGCCGGGGACTAGCGGGGGGGCCGTCCTACGAGCAGTACTTC. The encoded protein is CASTRRGLAGGPSYEQYF.

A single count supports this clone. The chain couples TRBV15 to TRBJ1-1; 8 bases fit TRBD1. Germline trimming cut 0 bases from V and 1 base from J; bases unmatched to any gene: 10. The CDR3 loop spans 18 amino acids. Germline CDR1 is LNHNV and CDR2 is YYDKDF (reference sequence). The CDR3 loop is CATSRDGARGPSNTEAFF. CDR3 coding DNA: TGTGCCACCAGCAGAGATGGAGCCAGGGGGCCTTCGAACACTGAAGCTTTCTTT.

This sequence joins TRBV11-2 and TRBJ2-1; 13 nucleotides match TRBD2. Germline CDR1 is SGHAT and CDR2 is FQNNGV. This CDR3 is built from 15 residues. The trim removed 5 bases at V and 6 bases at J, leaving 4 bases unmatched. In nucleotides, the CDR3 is TGTGCCAGCAGCCAACTAGCGGGGGGGCCCAATGAGCAGTTCTTC. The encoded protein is CASSQLAGGPNEQFF.

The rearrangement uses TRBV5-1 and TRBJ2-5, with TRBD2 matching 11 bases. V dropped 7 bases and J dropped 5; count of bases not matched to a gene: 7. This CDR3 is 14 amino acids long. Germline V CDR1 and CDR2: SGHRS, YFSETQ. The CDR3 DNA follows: TGCGCCAGCTCTAGCGGGGGGCCGGGGGAGACCCAGTACTTC. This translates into CASSSGGPGETQYF.

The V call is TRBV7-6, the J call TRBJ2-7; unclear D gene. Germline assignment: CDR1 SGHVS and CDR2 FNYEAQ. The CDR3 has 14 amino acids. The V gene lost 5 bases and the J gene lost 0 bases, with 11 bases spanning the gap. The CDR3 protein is CASSLLPVSYEQYF. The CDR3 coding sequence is TGTGCCAGCAGCCTTCTGCCGGTCTCCTACGAGCAGTACTTC.

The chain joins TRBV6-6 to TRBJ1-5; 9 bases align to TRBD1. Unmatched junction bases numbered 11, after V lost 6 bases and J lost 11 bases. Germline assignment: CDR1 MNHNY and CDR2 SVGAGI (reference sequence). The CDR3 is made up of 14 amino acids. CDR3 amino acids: CASRTGQGSGSQHF. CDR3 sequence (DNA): TGTGCCAGCAGAACGGGACAGGGTTCCGGCTCCCAGCATTTT.

The CDR3 DNA follows: TGTGCCAGCAGCTTAGGGACAGGGGCCTACGAGCAGTACTTC. Protein: CASSLGTGAYEQYF. This chain links TRBV7-8 with TRBJ2-7; TRBD1 matches 9 bases. This CDR3 region has 14 residues. In germline, CDR1 is SGHVS, CDR2 FQNEAQ. With V trimmed by 1 base and J by 2 bases, 0 bases remained unmatched.

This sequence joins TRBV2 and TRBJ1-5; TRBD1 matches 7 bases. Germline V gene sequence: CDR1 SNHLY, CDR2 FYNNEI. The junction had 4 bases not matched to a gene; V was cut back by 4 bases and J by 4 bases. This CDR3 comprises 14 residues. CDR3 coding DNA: TGTGCCAGCAGTGTCGAGGGGGCAAATCAGCCCCAGCATTTT. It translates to CASSVEGANQPQHF.

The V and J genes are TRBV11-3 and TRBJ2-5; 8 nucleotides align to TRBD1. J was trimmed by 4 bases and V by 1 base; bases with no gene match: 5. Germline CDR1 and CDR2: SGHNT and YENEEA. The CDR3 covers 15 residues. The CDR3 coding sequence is TGTGCCAGCAGCTTAGCTCGCCAGGGGGCAGAGACCCAGTACTTC. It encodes CASSLARQGAETQYF.

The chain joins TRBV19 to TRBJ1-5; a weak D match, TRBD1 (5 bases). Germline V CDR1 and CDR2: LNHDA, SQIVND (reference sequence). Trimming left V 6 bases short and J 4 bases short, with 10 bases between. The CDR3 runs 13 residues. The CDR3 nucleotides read TGTGCCAGTAGGGAACAGGAGAATCAGCCCCAGCATTTT. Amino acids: CASREQENQPQHF.

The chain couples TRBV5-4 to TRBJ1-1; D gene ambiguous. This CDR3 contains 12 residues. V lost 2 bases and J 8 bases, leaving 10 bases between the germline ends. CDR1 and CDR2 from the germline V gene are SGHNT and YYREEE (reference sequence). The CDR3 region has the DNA TGTGCCAGCAGCTTCTTAGCCCGAGAAGCTTTCTTT. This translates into CASSFLAREAFF.

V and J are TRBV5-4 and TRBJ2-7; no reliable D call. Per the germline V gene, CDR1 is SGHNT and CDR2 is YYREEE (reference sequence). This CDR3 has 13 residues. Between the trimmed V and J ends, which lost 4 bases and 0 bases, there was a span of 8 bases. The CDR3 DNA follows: TGTGCCAGCAGCCCTCCTAGCTCCTACGAGCAGTACTTC. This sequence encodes CASSPPSSYEQYF.

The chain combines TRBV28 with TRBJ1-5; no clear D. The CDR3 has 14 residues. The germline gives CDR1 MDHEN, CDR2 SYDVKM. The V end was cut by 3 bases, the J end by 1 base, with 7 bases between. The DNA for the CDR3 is TGTGCCAGCAGTTTCGCGGGGAGCAATCAGCCCCAGCATTTT. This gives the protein CASSFAGSNQPQHF.